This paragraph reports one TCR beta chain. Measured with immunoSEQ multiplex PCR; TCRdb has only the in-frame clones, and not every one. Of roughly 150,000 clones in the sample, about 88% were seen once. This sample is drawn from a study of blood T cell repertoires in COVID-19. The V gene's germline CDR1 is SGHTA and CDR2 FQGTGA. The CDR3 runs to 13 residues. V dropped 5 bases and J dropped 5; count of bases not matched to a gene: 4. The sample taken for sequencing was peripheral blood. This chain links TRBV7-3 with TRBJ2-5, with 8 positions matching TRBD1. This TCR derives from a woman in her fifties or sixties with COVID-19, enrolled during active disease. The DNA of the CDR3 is TGTGCCAGCAGCCTCTACAGGGGGGAGACCCAGTACTTC. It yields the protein CASSLYRGETQYF. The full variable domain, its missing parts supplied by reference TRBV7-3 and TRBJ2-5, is GAGVSQTPSNKVTEKGKYVELRCDPISGHTALYWYRQSLGQGPEFLIYFQGTGAADDSGLPNDRFFAVRPEGSVSTLKIQRTERGDSAVYLCASSLYRGETQYFGPGTRLLVL.